Below, 30 T cell receptor beta chains from the same sample are listed, as sequenced in a study of blood T cell repertoires in COVID-19. Here immunoSEQ multiplex PCR was the method, and the copy in TCRdb shows in-frame clones only, minus some. The sample carries 250,000 or so clones, 75% to 90% recorded once. Sequencing used PBMCs or T cells enriched from blood (not recorded which). These receptors were obtained from a man aged 50 or older who had been exposed to COVID-19.

This clone has just one count. The V and J genes are TRBV6-5 and TRBJ1-1, with TRBD1 as a possible D gene (5 bases). Germline CDR1 is MNHEY and CDR2 is SVGAGI. The CDR3 covers 13 residues. The V gene lost 7 bases and the J gene lost 3 bases, with 12 bases spanning the gap. CDR3 loop: CASKNGGYTEAFF. CDR3 bases: TGTGCCAGCAAAAACGGGGGGTACACTGAAGCTTTCTTT.

The chain joins TRBV27 to TRBJ1-1, with D maybe TRBD1 (6 bases). Germline CDR1 reads MNHEY; CDR2 reads SMNVEV (reference sequence). V was clipped by 3 bases and J by 1 base, with 6 bases between them. The CDR3 is 13 residues long. CDR3 nucleotides: TGTGCCAGCAGTTTGACAGGGAACACTGAAGCTTTCTTT. The encoded protein is CASSLTGNTEAFF.

This clone was detected once. The gene calls are TRBV24-1 and TRBJ1-2; D uncertain. Trimming left V 0 bases short and J 7 bases short, with 11 bases between. Germline loops: CDR1 KGHDR, CDR2 SFDVKD. The CDR3 length is 14 residues. CDR3 DNA: TGTGCCACCAGTGATTTGTCGAGGGTAGCTGGCTACACCTTC. Translating gives CATSDLSRVAGYTF.

This clone appeared a single time. This chain links TRBV7-3 with TRBJ2-2; the D is unclear. There are 13 residues in the CDR3. The germline CDR1 and CDR2 sequences are SGHTA and FQGTGA. Trimming removed 2 bases from V and 7 bases from J, with 8 bases in between. The CDR3 DNA is TGTGCCAGCAGCTTAGTCAGTCTCGGGGAGCTGTTTTTT. Translating it yields CASSLVSLGELFF.

The V and J genes are TRBV28 and TRBJ1-2; D ambiguous. V was pared by 6 bases and J by 2 bases, with 7 bases between. Germline V gene data show CDR1 as MDHEN and CDR2 as SYDVKM. The length of the CDR3 is 12 residues. CDR3 in DNA: TGTGCCAGCAGCTCCAGAAACTATGGCTACACCTTC. It translates to CASSSRNYGYTF.

The CDR3 here is CASSLGAGYYEQYF. DNA of the CDR3: TGCGCCAGCAGCTTGGGGGCAGGTTACTACGAGCAGTACTTC. The chain has TRBV5-1 and TRBJ2-7; the D is unclear. The CDR3 sequence is 14 residues long. Trimming took off 0 bases at V and 3 bases at J, with 10 bases between the two ends. Germline V gives CDR1 SGHRS, CDR2 YFSETQ. The complete variable domain, with remaining parts taken from reference TRBV5-1 and TRBJ2-7, reads KAGVTQTPRYLIKTRGQQVTLSCSPISGHRSVSWYQQTPGQGLQFLFEYFSETQRNKGNFPGRFSGRQFSNSRSEMNVSTLELGDSALYLCASSLGAGYYEQYFGPGTRLTVT.

The gene calls are TRBV7-9 and TRBJ1-1; D remains ambiguous. Trimming shortened V by 5 bases and J by 0 bases, and 7 bases separated the two germline ends. CDR3 length: 13 residues. Germline V gene sequence: CDR1 SEHNR, CDR2 FQNEAQ (reference sequence). The CDR3 protein is CASSPPVNTEAFF. In nucleotides, the CDR3 is TGTGCCAGCAGCCCCCCCGTGAACACTGAAGCTTTCTTT.

The V gene is TRBV29-1, the J gene TRBJ1-1, with TRBD1 matching 9 bases. The length of the CDR3 is 13 residues. Germline loops: CDR1 SQVTM, CDR2 ANQGSEA. V lost 7 bases, J lost 4 bases, and 7 bases stayed unmatched. The CDR3: CSATDRGGTEAFF. The CDR3 coding sequence is TGCAGCGCAACGGACAGGGGCGGCACTGAAGCTTTCTTT.

V usage is TRBV11-2 and J usage is TRBJ2-5, with TRBD2 matching over 9 bases. Trimming took 5 bases from V and 5 from J; bases not matched to a gene: 9. CDR1 and CDR2 (germline): SGHAT, FQNNGV. CDR3 size: 15 residues. The CDR3 DNA sequence: TGTGCCAGCAGCCAAGGGGTAGCGGGGGTTGAGACCCAGTACTTC. This sequence encodes CASSQGVAGVETQYF.

This clone was detected only once. V usage is TRBV7-9 and J usage is TRBJ2-2, with D perhaps matching TRBD1 (6 bases). V was clipped by 7 bases and J by 4 bases, with 10 bases between them. The V gene's germline CDR1 is SEHNR and CDR2 FQNEAQ (reference sequence). CDR3 length equals 13 residues. The CDR3 here is CASIRGGTGELFF. The CDR3 DNA reads TGTGCCAGCATCAGGGGTGGCACCGGGGAGCTGTTTTTT.

The rearrangement uses TRBV5-6 and TRBJ1-2; D may be TRBD1 (6 bases). There are 17 residues in the CDR3. V lost 4 bases and J 6 bases, leaving 25 bases between the germline ends. Germline assignment: CDR1 SGHDT and CDR2 YYEEEE. The CDR3 DNA reads TGTGCCAGCAGCAGGACCCCTTCTACCGGGAGGACAGATGGCTACACCTTC. Protein: CASSRTPSTGRTDGYTF.

The J gene is TRBJ2-3, the V gene TRBV29-1; tentative D call: TRBD1 (6 bases). The length of the CDR3 is 14 residues. CDR1 SQVTM and CDR2 ANQGSEA come from the germline V gene. The V gene lost 6 bases and the J gene lost 3 bases, with 16 bases spanning the gap. In DNA, the CDR3 is TGCAGCGTCCGCAGGGGTTTGAGGACAGATACGCAGTATTTT. As protein: CSVRRGLRTDTQYF.

The V gene is TRBV7-8, the J gene TRBJ2-1, with 15 bases that match TRBD2. CDR1 and CDR2 from the germline V gene are SGHVS and FQNEAQ. The CDR3 is 18 residues long. Trimming cost V 2 bases and J 4 bases; bases outside gene matches: 6. CDR3 coding DNA: TGTGCCAGCAGCTTACCCGGACTAGCGGGGGGGCTGTACAATGAGCAGTTCTTC. It yields the protein CASSLPGLAGGLYNEQFF. Full variable domain (rest looked up from reference TRBV7-8 and TRBJ2-1): GAGVSQSPRYKVAKRGQDVALRCDPISGHVSLFWYQQALGQGPEFLTYFQNEAQLDKSGLPSDRFFAERPEGSVSTLKIQRTQQEDSAVYLCASSLPGLAGGLYNEQFFGPGTRLTVL.

This chain links TRBV28 with TRBJ2-5; 12 bases match TRBD1. Germline V gives CDR1 MDHEN, CDR2 SYDVKM. The CDR3 contains 15 residues. Trimming removed 6 bases from V and 5 bases from J; junction bases left unmatched: 7. CDR3 sequence (DNA): TGTGCCAGCAGCCGGGGACAGGGGGCTCGTGAGACCCAGTACTTC. It specifies CASSRGQGARETQYF.

This chain joins TRBV5-1 and TRBJ1-2, with D hard to call. This CDR3 has 16 residues. Trimming took 6 bases from V and 0 from J, leaving 18 bases between them. Germline values: CDR1 SGHRS, CDR2 YFSETQ. The DNA for the CDR3 is TGCGCCAGCACAATCCTTCCGGGGTTGGCTAACTATGGCTACACCTTC. As protein: CASTILPGLANYGYTF. Full variable domain (rest looked up from reference TRBV5-1 and TRBJ1-2): KAGVTQTPRYLIKTRGQQVTLSCSPISGHRSVSWYQQTPGQGLQFLFEYFSETQRNKGNFPGRFSGRQFSNSRSEMNVSTLELGDSALYLCASTILPGLANYGYTFGSGTRLTVV.

This clone has just one count. CDR3 loop: CASSFPGVGTDTQYF. The DNA of the CDR3 is TGTGCCAGCAGCTTCCCAGGTGTGGGTACAGATACGCAGTATTTT. V is TRBV5-4 and J is TRBJ2-3; D call uncertain. Trimming removed 2 bases at V and 3 bases at J, with 13 bases between. Germline assignment: CDR1 SGHNT and CDR2 YYREEE (reference sequence). The CDR3 totals 15 residues.

This sequence joins TRBV2 and TRBJ1-1, with 7 bases fitting TRBD1. Trimming removed 9 bases from V and 6 bases from J; junction bases left unmatched: 7. The CDR3 runs to 12 residues. Germline lookup yields CDR1 SNHLY and CDR2 FYNNEI. The CDR3 region is CARETGMSEAFF. In nucleotides, the CDR3 is TGTGCCAGGGAGACAGGGATGTCTGAAGCTTTCTTT.

The chain uses TRBV6-5 and TRBJ1-2; D is possibly TRBD1 (6 bases). The CDR3 runs 15 residues. CDR1 is MNHEY and CDR2 is SVGAGI in the germline V gene. V shed 7 bases and J shed 1 base, with 16 bases lying between them. CDR3 sequence (DNA): TGTGCCAGCACCTTAGGGGGGGCTGATAACTATGGCTACACCTTC. It specifies CASTLGGADNYGYTF.

The V gene is TRBV7-9, the J gene TRBJ2-2, with 7 nucleotides matching TRBD1. The CDR3 is made up of 16 amino acids. Germline CDR1 SEHNR, CDR2 FQNEAQ (reference sequence). Trimming at V came to 5 bases and at J to 1 base, leaving 7 bases not matched to a gene. The CDR3 spells CASSKRGLQNTGELFF. The CDR3 bases are TGTGCCAGCAGCAAAAGGGGGCTCCAGAACACCGGGGAGCTGTTTTTT.

The count of this clone is one. V and J are TRBV7-2 and TRBJ1-1; 7 positions agree with TRBD1. CDR1 is SGHTA and CDR2 is FQGNSA in the germline V gene. This CDR3 is 15 amino acids long. V trimming: 6 bases; J trimming: 1 base; junction bases outside the gene matches: 8. CDR3 amino acids: CASRDRLLENTEAFF. The CDR3 region has the DNA TGTGCCAGCAGGGACAGGCTGTTGGAGAACACTGAAGCTTTCTTT.

This chain joins TRBV4-1 and TRBJ1-2, with 9 positions matching TRBD1. The V gene's germline CDR1 is MGHRA and CDR2 YSYEKL. With 1 base clipped from V and 4 bases from J, the junction kept 7 bases outside the gene matches. The CDR3 spans 16 residues. The CDR3 loop reads CASSQGGDRAIYGYTF. Here the CDR3 DNA reads TGCGCCAGCAGCCAAGGCGGGGACAGGGCCATCTATGGCTACACCTTC.

This chain links TRBV2 with TRBJ1-4; maybe TRBD1 (6 bases). V was cut by 2 bases and J by 4 bases, with 11 bases left in between. Germline V CDR1 and CDR2: SNHLY, FYNNEI. CDR3 length: 15 amino acids. CDR3 nucleotides: TGTGCCAGCAGTGAATTAGGGGGGGTTAATGAAAAACTGTTTTTT. Its protein is CASSELGGVNEKLFF.

The chain couples TRBV6-5 to TRBJ2-1; 8 bases match TRBD1. Trimming at V came to 6 bases and at J to 6 bases, leaving 7 bases not matched to a gene. From germline, CDR1 is MNHEY and CDR2 SVGAGI. This CDR3 has 14 residues. In DNA, the CDR3 is TGTGCCAGCAGGCGCCAGGGGGCGATCAATGAGCAGTTCTTC. Protein product: CASRRQGAINEQFF.

In this sample, this clone turned up a few times. The J gene is TRBJ1-5, the V gene TRBV9; 7 bases align to TRBD1. Germline loops: CDR1 SGDLS, CDR2 YYNGEE. V lost 3 bases to trimming and J lost 2 bases; unmatched junction nucleotides: 5. The CDR3 runs to 15 residues. CDR3 protein: CASSATGHGNQPQHF. The CDR3 coding sequence is TGTGCCAGCAGCGCGACAGGGCACGGCAATCAGCCCCAGCATTTT.

The chain combines TRBV5-4 with TRBJ2-5; tentative D call: TRBD2 (6 bases). The V gene lost 4 bases and the J gene lost 4 bases, with 11 bases spanning the gap. CDR1 and CDR2 from the germline V gene are SGHNT and YYREEE (reference sequence). The CDR3 runs to 13 residues. The DNA for the CDR3 is TGTGCCAGCAGCCCCCGCGGGGCAGAGACCCAGTACTTC. This gives the protein CASSPRGAETQYF.

The chain has TRBV28 and TRBJ1-5, with 8 bases that match TRBD1. This CDR3 region has 15 residues. Germline CDR1 reads MDHEN; CDR2 reads SYDVKM. The junction had 14 bases not matched to a gene; V was cut back by 7 bases and J by 9 bases. The CDR3 bases are TGTGCCAGCACGGGACAGGACTCAGGGCTAGGGCCCCAGCATTTT. Translated: CASTGQDSGLGPQHF.

The rearrangement links TRBV6-1 to TRBJ2-2; perhaps TRBD2 as D (5 bases). The V end lost 4 bases, the J end lost 0 bases, and 12 bases lay between the germline ends. This CDR3 is 16 amino acids long. The V gene's germline CDR1 is MNHNS and CDR2 SASEGT. CDR3 sequence (DNA): TGTGCCAGCAGTGCGGGAACGTACCCGAACACCGGGGAGCTGTTTTTT. It translates to CASSAGTYPNTGELFF.

The chain is built from TRBV4-2 and TRBJ2-5; 9 nucleotides match TRBD2. The V gene's germline CDR1 is LGHNA and CDR2 YNFKEQ. CDR3 length equals 16 residues. Unmatched junction bases numbered 4, after V lost 0 bases and J lost 2 bases. CDR3 nucleotides: TGTGCCAGCAGCCAAGATCCAGCGGGGGGTCAAGAGACCCAGTACTTC. Residues: CASSQDPAGGQETQYF.

The chain joins TRBV27 to TRBJ2-7; possibly TRBD2 for D (7 bases). Germline V gives CDR1 MNHEY, CDR2 SMNVEV (reference sequence). CDR3 length: 16 amino acids. The V and J ends lost 0 bases and 2 bases respectively, with 14 bases between them. The CDR3 DNA follows: TGTGCCAGCAGTTTATCGAACGGGGGGCCGACCTACGAGCAGTACTTC. Translated: CASSLSNGGPTYEQYF.

This chain joins TRBV7-2 and TRBJ2-5; TRBD1 might be the D (6 bases). Germline V CDR1 and CDR2: SGHTA, FQGNSA. Between the trimmed V and J ends, which lost 3 bases and 2 bases, there was a span of 7 bases. CDR3 length: 13 amino acids. CDR3 sequence reads: CASSFQGQETQYF. The CDR3 DNA sequence: TGTGCCAGCAGCTTTCAGGGGCAAGAGACCCAGTACTTC.